This T cell receptor beta chain was identified during a study of blood T cell repertoires in COVID-19. Per the authors' pipeline: Estimated nucleated cell counts came from reference gene primer amplification. Profiling relied on immunoSEQ multiplex PCR, and the TCRdb table lists in-frame clones only, not all of them. The V and J calls and the clone size are those of that table, but D and trimming were determined from the DNA. The sample includes about 180,000 clones, approximately 89% of them seen just once. Losses at the gene ends were 7 bases for V and 2 bases for J; bases not matched to a gene: 4. The CDR3 is made up of 14 amino acids. Germline V gene data show CDR1 as SNHLY and CDR2 as FYNNEI.

This sequence was found in a man aged 40-55 years who had recovered from COVID-19. V is TRBV2 and J is TRBJ2-1; 8 positions match TRBD2. Material: PBMCs or T cells enriched from blood (not recorded which). The CDR3 bases are TGTGCCAGCAACAGCGGGGGAGCCTACAATGAGCAGTTCTTC. Translating gives CASNSGGAYNEQFF.